Listed here are 17 T cell receptor beta chains from one sample, sequenced in a study of blood T cell repertoires in COVID-19. The data were produced by immunoSEQ multiplex PCR, yet TCRdb's version contains in-frame clones alone and is incomplete. The table shows hundreds of thousands of clones, with 90% occurring only once. What was sequenced was PBMCs or T cells enriched from blood (not recorded which). Source of these receptors: a man in his 60s who had recovered from COVID-19.

The gene calls are TRBV3-1 (or the pseudogene TRBV3-2) and TRBJ2-1; D is unclear. CDR3 size: 11 residues. Germline-derived CDR1 and CDR2 are LGHDT and YNNKEL (reference sequence). With 5 bases removed from V and 8 bases from J, the gap between germline ends came to 7 bases. CDR3 residues: CASSSMDEQFF. CDR3 DNA: TGTGCCAGCAGCTCTATGGATGAGCAGTTCTTC.

The rearrangement links TRBV5-1 to TRBJ1-5; D ambiguous. CDR1 and CDR2 from the germline V gene are SGHRS and YFSETQ. Trimming removed 2 bases from V and 7 bases from J, with 13 bases in between. The CDR3 is 14 amino acids. In DNA form, the CDR3 reads TGCGCCAGCAGCTTAGGACGGACGGGGCAGCCCCAGCATTTT. Protein sequence: CASSLGRTGQPQHF.

The sample holds one count of this clone. The chain carries TRBV7-2 and TRBJ2-2; D possibly corresponds to TRBD2 (6 bases). The V end lost 3 bases, the J end lost 7 bases, and 9 bases lay between the germline ends. The CDR3 spans 13 residues. Germline loops: CDR1 SGHTA, CDR2 FQGNSA. This CDR3 reads CASSFVGGGELFF. CDR3 DNA: TGTGCCAGCAGCTTCGTCGGGGGCGGGGAGCTGTTTTTT.

The CDR3 sequence is CASSLRTQAGEKLFF. The CDR3, as DNA: TGTGCCAGCAGCTTACGAACCCAGGCTGGTGAAAAACTGTTTTTT. The V and J genes are TRBV7-8 and TRBJ1-4; no clear D. Germline lookup yields CDR1 SGHVS and CDR2 FQNEAQ. The CDR3 runs to 15 residues. Trimming stripped 2 bases from V and 7 bases from J, with 14 bases between.

This chain joins TRBV5-5 and TRBJ1-1; D not certain. The CDR3 totals 13 residues. Trimming shortened V by 2 bases and J by 0 bases, and 5 bases separated the two germline ends. The germline CDR1 and CDR2 sequences are SGHKS and YYEKEE (reference sequence). CDR3 residues: CASSFPMNTEAFF. The DNA for the CDR3 is TGTGCCAGCAGCTTCCCCATGAACACTGAAGCTTTCTTT.

This chain joins TRBV7-2 and TRBJ1-2, with 10 positions matching TRBD1. The CDR3 loop spans 15 amino acids. The ends lost 3 bases at V and 6 bases at J; junction bases unmatched: 7. Germline-derived CDR1 and CDR2 are SGHTA and FQGNSA. The CDR3 bases are TGTGCCAGCAGCTTCCCGACAGGGGGCGCGAATGGCTACACCTTC. Encoded protein: CASSFPTGGANGYTF.

The V and J genes are TRBV4-2 and TRBJ1-2, with unresolved D. There are 14 residues in the CDR3. V lost 2 bases and J 7 bases, leaving 14 bases between the germline ends. From germline, CDR1 is LGHNA and CDR2 YNFKEQ. The DNA of the CDR3 is TGTGCCAGCAGCCAAACTCAGGAACCCTCTGGCTACACCTTC. This encodes CASSQTQEPSGYTF.

CDR3 region: CASSSQGSGITAGEQYF. In nucleotides, the CDR3 is TGCGCCAGCAGCTCCCAGGGGAGCGGGATTACAGCGGGCGAGCAGTACTTC. The genes are TRBV5-1 and TRBJ2-7, with TRBD2 as a possible D gene (7 bases). Between the trimmed V and J ends, which lost 3 bases and 6 bases, there was a span of 25 bases. Germline V CDR1 and CDR2: SGHRS, YFSETQ. The length of the CDR3 is 17 residues.

The rearrangement links TRBV19 to TRBJ2-1, with unresolved D. Trimming pared 5 bases from V and 3 bases from J, leaving 14 bases between. CDR1 is LNHDA and CDR2 is SQIVND in the germline V gene (reference sequence). This CDR3 region has 15 residues. The CDR3 here is CASSSFSGRYNEQFF. The CDR3 nucleotides read TGTGCCAGTAGTTCGTTCTCTGGGCGCTACAATGAGCAGTTCTTC.

V usage is TRBV5-1 and J usage is TRBJ1-5; TRBD1 aligns across 12 bases. CDR3 length: 15 residues. Trimming took 1 base from V and 8 from J; bases not matched to a gene: 4. The germline CDR1 and CDR2 sequences are SGHRS and YFSETQ. Here the CDR3 DNA reads TGCGCCAGCAGCTTGAGCGGGACAGGGGGCGAGCCCCAGCATTTT. It translates to CASSLSGTGGEPQHF. Filled out from reference TRBV5-1 and TRBJ1-5, the complete variable domain reads KAGVTQTPRYLIKTRGQQVTLSCSPISGHRSVSWYQQTPGQGLQFLFEYFSETQRNKGNFPGRFSGRQFSNSRSEMNVSTLELGDSALYLCASSLSGTGGEPQHFGDGTRLSIL.

The chain joins TRBV13 to TRBJ1-3, with 7 nucleotides matching TRBD1. V lost 4 bases to trimming and J lost 0 bases; unmatched junction nucleotides: 3. This CDR3 region has 15 residues. Germline-derived CDR1 and CDR2 are PRHDT and FYEKMQ (reference sequence). The CDR3 here is CASSYRDSSGNTIYF. The CDR3 DNA reads as TGTGCCAGCAGCTACAGGGACAGCTCTGGAAACACCATATATTTT.

The V gene is TRBV3-1 (or the pseudogene TRBV3-2), the J gene TRBJ2-4, with D possibly TRBD2 on 5 matching bases. With 5 bases removed from V and 0 bases from J, the gap between germline ends came to 17 bases. There are 17 residues in the CDR3. Germline lookup yields CDR1 LGHDT and CDR2 YNNKEL (reference sequence). CDR3: CASSVRGLNLAKNIQYF. The CDR3 region has the DNA TGTGCCAGCAGCGTCAGAGGACTGAACCTAGCCAAAAACATTCAGTACTTC.

The chain recombines TRBV7-9 with TRBJ2-6; 7 positions agree with TRBD1. Germline CDR1 is SEHNR and CDR2 is FQNEAQ (reference sequence). The junction had 2 bases not matched to a gene; V was cut back by 6 bases and J by 0 bases. This CDR3 is built from 15 residues. For the CDR3, the DNA is TGTGCCAGCAGGTCAGGGGGCTCTGGGGCCAACGTCCTGACTTTC. It translates to CASRSGGSGANVLTF.

The gene calls are TRBV30 and TRBJ1-4; possible D gene TRBD1, 6 bases. Germline CDR1 is GTSNPN and CDR2 is SVGIG (reference sequence). V was pared by 2 bases and J by 8 bases, with 12 bases between. The CDR3 loop spans 13 amino acids. The CDR3 DNA reads as TGTGCCTGGAGTTGGGGGCTGGAAGAAAAACTGTTTTTT. Translated: CAWSWGLEEKLFF. Supplemented by reference TRBV30 and TRBJ1-4, the full variable domain reads SQTIHQWPATLVQPVGSPLSLECTVEGTSNPNLYWYRQAAGRGLQLLFYSVGIGQISSEVPQNLSASRPQDRQFILSSKKLLLSDSGFYLCAWSWGLEEKLFFGSGTQLSVL.

The CDR3 region has the DNA TGTGCCAGCAGCGCCACAGGGGGCAATAGAGATACGCAGTATTTT. Protein product: CASSATGGNRDTQYF. This chain links TRBV7-3 with TRBJ2-3, with 9 bases lining up with TRBD1. After removal of 5 bases from V and 5 bases from J, the junction contained 8 bases not matched to a gene. The CDR3 has 15 residues. CDR1 and CDR2 (germline): SGHTA, FQGTGA.

The chain combines TRBV4-1 with TRBJ1-1, with 7 bases that match TRBD1. From germline, CDR1 is MGHRA and CDR2 YSYEKL. This CDR3 is 15 amino acids long. V dropped 4 bases and J dropped 0; count of bases not matched to a gene: 5. CDR3 region: CASSRLTGVNTEAFF. CDR3 in DNA: TGCGCCAGCAGCCGCCTAACAGGGGTGAACACTGAAGCTTTCTTT.

The chain recombines TRBV9 with TRBJ1-4; the match to TRBD1 covers 8 bases. With 4 bases clipped from V and 7 bases from J, the junction kept 12 bases outside the gene matches. The CDR3 loop spans 16 amino acids. Germline V gives CDR1 SGDLS, CDR2 YYNGEE. CDR3 sequence (DNA): TGTGCCAGCAGCATTGGGCAGGGGGCGCAGAGTGAAAAACTGTTTTTT. It codes for CASSIGQGAQSEKLFF.